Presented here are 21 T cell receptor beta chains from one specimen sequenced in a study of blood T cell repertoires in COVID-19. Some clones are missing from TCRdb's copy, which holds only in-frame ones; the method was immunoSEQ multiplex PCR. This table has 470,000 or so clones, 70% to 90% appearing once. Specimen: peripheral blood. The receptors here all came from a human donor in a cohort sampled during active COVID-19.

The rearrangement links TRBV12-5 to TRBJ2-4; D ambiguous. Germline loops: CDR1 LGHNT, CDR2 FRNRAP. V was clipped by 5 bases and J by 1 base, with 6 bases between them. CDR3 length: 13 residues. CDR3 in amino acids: CASGPRAKNIQYF. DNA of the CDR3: TGTGCTAGTGGTCCCAGGGCCAAAAACATTCAGTACTTC. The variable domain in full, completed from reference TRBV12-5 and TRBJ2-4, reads DARVTQTPRHKVTEMGQEVTMRCQPILGHNTVFWYRQTMMQGLELLAYFRNRAPLDDSGMPKDRFSAEMPDATLATLKIQPSEPRDSAVYFCASGPRAKNIQYFGAGTRLSVL.

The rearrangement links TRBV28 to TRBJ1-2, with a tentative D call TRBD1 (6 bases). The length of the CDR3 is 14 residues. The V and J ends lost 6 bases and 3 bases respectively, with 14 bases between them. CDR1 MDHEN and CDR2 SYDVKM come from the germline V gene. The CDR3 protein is CASSSGGLDYGYTF. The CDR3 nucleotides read TGTGCCAGCAGCTCTGGGGGCCTTGACTATGGCTACACCTTC.

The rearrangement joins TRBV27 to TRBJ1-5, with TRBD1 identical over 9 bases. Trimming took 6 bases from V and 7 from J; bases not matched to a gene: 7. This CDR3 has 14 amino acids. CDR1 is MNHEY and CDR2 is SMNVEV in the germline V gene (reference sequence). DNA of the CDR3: TGTGCCAGCAGCCCGGGACAGGGAGGGCAGCCCCAGCATTTT. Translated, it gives CASSPGQGGQPQHF.

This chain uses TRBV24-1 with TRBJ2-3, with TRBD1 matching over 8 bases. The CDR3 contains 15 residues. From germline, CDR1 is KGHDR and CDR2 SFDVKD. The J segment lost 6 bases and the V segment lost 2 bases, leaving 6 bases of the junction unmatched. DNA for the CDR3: TGTGCCACCAGTGATTCGTCCAGGGGGCGGGATACGCAGTATTTT. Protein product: CATSDSSRGRDTQYF.

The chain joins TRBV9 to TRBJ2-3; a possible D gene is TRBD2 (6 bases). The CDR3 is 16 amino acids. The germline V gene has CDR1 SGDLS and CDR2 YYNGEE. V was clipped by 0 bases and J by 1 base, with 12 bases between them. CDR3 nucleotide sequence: TGTGCCAGCAGCGTAGAAAGTAGCGGAGGCACAGATACGCAGTATTTT. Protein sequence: CASSVESSGGTDTQYF.

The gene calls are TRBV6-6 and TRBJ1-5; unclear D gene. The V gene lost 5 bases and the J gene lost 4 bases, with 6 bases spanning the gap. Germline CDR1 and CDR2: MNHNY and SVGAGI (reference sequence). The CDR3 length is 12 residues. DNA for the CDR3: TGTGCCAGCAGTGTAGCAAATCAGCCCCAGCATTTT. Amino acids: CASSVANQPQHF.

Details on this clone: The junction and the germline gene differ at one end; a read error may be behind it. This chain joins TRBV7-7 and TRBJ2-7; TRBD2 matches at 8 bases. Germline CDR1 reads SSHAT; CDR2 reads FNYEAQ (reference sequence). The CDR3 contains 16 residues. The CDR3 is CASSPRLGGGTYEQYF. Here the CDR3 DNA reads TGTGCTAGCAGCCCCCGACTCGGCGGGGGGACCTACGAGCAGTACTTC.

This chain's CDR3 is CASSGRDGSNQPQHF. CDR3 sequence (DNA): TGTGCCAGCAGTGGGCGGGACGGTAGCAATCAGCCCCAGCATTTT. The chain recombines TRBV27 with TRBJ1-5; D is perhaps TRBD1 (5 bases). Germline CDR1 and CDR2: MNHEY and SMNVEV (reference sequence). V was pared by 5 bases and J by 0 bases, with 11 bases between. This CDR3 comprises 15 residues.

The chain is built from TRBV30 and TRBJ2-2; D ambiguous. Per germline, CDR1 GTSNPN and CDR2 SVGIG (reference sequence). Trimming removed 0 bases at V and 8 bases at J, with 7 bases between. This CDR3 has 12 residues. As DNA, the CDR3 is TGTGCCTGGAGTGTCCAGGCGGGGGAGCTGTTTTTT. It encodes CAWSVQAGELFF.

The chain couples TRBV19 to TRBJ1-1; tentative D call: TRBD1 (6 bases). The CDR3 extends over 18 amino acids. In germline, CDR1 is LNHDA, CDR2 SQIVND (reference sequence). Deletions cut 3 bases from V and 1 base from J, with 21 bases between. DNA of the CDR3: TGTGCCAGTAGTATCGGCAGTCACAGGGCAAAAAGGAACACTGAAGCTTTCTTT. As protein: CASSIGSHRAKRNTEAFF.

CDR3 amino acids: CASSYGAGGRSGELFF. CDR3 coding DNA: TGTGCCAGCAGTTATGGGGCAGGTGGTAGGTCCGGGGAGCTGTTTTTT. This chain links TRBV6-2 or TRBV6-3 with TRBJ2-2; TRBD1 is a possible D gene (5 bases). This CDR3 has 16 amino acids. In germline, CDR1 is MNHEY, CDR2 SVGEGT. The ends were cut back, 3 bases at V and 6 bases at J, with 17 bases in the middle.

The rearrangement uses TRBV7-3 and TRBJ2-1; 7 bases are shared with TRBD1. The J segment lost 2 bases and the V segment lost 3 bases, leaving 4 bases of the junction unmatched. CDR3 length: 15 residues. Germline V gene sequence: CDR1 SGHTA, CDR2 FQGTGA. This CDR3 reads CASSFDRDPYNEQFF. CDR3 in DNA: TGTGCCAGCAGCTTTGACAGGGACCCCTACAATGAGCAGTTCTTC.

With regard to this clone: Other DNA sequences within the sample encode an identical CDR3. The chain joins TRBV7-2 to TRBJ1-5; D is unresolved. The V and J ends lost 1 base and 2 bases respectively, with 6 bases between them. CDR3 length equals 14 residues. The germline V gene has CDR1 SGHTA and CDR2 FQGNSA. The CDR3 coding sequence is TGTGCCAGCAGCTTAGTGCAGGGCAATCAGCCCCAGCATTTT. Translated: CASSLVQGNQPQHF.

DNA of the CDR3: TGCGCCAGCAGCCAATTACATCAGGGATCCTACGAGCAGTACTTC. It specifies CASSQLHQGSYEQYF. The chain uses TRBV4-3 and TRBJ2-7; possibly TRBD1 for D (5 bases). The CDR3 loop spans 15 amino acids. Trimming stripped 2 bases from V and 1 base from J, with 12 bases between. Germline CDR1 LGHNA, CDR2 YSLEER.

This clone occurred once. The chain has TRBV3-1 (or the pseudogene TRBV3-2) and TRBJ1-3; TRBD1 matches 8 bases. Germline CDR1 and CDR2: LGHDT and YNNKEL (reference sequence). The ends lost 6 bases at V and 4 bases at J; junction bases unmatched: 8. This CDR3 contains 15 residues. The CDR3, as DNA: TGTGCCAGCAGATCGGACAGGGTAGCAGGAAACACCATATATTTT. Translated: CASRSDRVAGNTIYF.

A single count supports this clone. CDR3 bases: TGTGCCATCAGCGACAGGGATACGAACACTGAAGCTTTCTTT. Protein product: CAISDRDTNTEAFF. The rearrangement links TRBV10-3 to TRBJ1-1, with TRBD1 identical over 7 bases. This CDR3 spans 14 amino acids. CDR1 ENHRY and CDR2 SYGVKD come from the germline V gene. Unmatched junction bases numbered 5, after V lost 6 bases and J lost 1 base.

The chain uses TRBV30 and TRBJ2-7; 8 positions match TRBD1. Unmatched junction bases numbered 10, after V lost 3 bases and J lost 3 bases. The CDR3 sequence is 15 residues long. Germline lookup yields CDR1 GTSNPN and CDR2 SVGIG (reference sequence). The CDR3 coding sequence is TGTGCCTGGAGGACAGGGGTCTTATTCGACTACGAGCAGTACTTC. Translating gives CAWRTGVLFDYEQYF.

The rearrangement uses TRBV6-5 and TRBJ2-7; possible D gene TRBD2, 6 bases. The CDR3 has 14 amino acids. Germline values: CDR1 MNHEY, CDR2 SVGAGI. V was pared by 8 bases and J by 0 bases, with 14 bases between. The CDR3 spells CASVQTRDSYEQYF. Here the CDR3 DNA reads TGTGCCAGCGTACAGACTAGGGACTCCTACGAGCAGTACTTC.

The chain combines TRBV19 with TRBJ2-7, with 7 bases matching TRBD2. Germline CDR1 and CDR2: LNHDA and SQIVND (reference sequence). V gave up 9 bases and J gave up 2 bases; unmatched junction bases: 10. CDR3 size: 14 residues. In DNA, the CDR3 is TGTGCCAGCAGCCCTAGCGGTATAACCTACGAGCAGTACTTC. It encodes CASSPSGITYEQYF.

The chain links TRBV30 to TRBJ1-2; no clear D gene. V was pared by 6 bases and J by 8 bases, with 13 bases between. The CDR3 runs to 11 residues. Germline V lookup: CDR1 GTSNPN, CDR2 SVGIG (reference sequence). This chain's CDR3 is CACYPPTGYTF. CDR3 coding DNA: TGTGCCTGTTACCCCCCGACAGGCTACACCTTC.

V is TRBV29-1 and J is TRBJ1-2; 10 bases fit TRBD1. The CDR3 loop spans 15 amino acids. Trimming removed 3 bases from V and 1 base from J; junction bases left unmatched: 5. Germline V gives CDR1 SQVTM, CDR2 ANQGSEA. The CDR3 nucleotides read TGCAGCGTTGATGACAGGGGGCTTGGTAACTATGGCTACACCTTC. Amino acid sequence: CSVDDRGLGNYGYTF. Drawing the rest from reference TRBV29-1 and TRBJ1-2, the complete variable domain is SAVISQKPSRDICQRGTSLTIQCQVDSQVTMMFWYRQQPGQSLTLIATANQGSEATYESGFVIDKFPISRPNLTFSTLTVSNMSPEDSSIYLCSVDDRGLGNYGYTFGSGTRLTVV.